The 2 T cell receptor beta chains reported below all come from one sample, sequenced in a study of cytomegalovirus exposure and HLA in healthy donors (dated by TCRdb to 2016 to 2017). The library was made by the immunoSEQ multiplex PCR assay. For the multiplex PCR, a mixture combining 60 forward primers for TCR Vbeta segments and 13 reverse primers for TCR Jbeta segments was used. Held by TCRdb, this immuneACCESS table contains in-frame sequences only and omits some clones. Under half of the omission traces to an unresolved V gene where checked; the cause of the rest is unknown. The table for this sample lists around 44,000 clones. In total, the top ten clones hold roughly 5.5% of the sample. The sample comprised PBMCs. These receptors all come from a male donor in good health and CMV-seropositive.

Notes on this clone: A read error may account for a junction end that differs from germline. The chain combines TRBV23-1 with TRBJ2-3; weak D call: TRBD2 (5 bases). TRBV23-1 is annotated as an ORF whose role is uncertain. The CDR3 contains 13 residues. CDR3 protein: CASSQSEAEREGF. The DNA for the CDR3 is TGCGCCAGCAGTCAATCGGAGGCGGAGAGGGAAGGATTT.

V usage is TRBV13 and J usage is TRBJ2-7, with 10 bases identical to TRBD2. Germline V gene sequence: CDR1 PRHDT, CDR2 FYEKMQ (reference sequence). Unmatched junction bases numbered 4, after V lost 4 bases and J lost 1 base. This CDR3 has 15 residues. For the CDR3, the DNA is TGTGCCAGCAGCTGGTGGACTAGCGGTTCCTACGAGCAGTACTTC. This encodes CASSWWTSGSYEQYF. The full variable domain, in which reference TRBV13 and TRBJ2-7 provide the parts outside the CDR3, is AAGVIQSPRHLIKEKRETATLKCYPIPRHDTVYWYQQGPGQDPQFLISFYEKMQSDKGSIPDRFSAQQFSDYHSELNMSSLELGDSALYFCASSWWTSGSYEQYFGPGTRLTVT.